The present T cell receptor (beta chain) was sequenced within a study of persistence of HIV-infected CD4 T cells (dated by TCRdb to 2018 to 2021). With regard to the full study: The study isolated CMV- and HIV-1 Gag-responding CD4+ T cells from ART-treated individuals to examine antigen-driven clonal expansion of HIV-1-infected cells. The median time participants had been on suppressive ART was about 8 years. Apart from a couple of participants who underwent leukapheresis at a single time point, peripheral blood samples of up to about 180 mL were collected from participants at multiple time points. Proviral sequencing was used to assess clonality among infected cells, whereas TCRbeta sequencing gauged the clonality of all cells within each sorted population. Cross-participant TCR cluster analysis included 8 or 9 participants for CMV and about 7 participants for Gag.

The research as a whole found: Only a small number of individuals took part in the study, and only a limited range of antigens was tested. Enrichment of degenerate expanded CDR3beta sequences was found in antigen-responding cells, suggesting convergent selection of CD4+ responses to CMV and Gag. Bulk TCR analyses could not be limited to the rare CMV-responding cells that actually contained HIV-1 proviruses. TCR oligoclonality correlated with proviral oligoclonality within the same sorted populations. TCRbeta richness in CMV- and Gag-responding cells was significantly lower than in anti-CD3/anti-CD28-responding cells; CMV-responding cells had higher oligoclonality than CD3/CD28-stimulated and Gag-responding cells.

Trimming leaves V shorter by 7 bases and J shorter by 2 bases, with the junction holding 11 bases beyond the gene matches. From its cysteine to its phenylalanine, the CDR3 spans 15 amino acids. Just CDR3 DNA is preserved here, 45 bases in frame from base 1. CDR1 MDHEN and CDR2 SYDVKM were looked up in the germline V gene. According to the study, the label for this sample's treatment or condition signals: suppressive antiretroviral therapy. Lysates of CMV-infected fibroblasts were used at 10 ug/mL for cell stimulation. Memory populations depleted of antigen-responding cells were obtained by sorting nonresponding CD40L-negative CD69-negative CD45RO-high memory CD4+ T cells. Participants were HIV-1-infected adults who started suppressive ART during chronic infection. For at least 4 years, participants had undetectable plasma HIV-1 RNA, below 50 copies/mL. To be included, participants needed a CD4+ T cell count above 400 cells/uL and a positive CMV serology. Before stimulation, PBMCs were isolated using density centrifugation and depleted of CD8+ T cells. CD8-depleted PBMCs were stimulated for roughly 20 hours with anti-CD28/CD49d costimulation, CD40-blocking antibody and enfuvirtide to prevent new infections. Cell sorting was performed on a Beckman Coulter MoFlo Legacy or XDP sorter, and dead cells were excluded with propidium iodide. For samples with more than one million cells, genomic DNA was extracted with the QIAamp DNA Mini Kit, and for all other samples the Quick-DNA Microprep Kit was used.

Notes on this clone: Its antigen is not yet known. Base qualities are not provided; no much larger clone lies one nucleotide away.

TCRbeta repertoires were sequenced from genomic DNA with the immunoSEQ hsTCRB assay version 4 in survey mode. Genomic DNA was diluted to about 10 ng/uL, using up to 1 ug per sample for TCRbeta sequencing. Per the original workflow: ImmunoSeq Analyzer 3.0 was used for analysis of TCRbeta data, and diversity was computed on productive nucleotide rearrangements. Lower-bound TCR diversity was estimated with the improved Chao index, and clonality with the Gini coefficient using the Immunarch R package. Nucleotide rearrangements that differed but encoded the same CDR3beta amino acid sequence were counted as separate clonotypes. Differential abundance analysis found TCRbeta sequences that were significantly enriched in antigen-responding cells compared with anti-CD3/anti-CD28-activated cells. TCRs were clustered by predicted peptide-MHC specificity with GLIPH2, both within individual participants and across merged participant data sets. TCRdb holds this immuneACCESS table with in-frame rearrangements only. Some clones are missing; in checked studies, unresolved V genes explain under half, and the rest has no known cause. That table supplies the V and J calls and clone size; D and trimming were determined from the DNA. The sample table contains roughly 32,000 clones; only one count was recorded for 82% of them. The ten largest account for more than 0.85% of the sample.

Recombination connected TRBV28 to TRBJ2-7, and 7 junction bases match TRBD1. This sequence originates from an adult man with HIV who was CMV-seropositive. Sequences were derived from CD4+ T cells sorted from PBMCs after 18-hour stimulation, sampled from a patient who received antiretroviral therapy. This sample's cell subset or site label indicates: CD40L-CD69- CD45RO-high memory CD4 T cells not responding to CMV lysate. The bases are TGTGCCAGCAACCCTACAGGGGTCCCGCCCTACGAGCAGTACTTC. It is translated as CASNPTGVPPYEQYF.